The TCR beta chain under discussion was sequenced for a study of CD4 T cells in relation to SARS-CoV-2 and coronaviruses. In the study overall: Median patient age was around 40 years, spanning 21 to 72 years. The restricting HLA molecule for shared crossreactive spike epitopes was mapped.

Germline lookup yields CDR1 SEHNR and CDR2 FQNEAQ (reference sequence). V was cut by 0 bases and J by 6 bases, with 11 bases left in between. The CDR3 contains 14 residues. Naive and memory CD4+ T cells were separated from cryopreserved PBMCs. Clones were sequenced by immunoSEQ multiplex PCR, and TCRdb holds only the in-frame ones, with some missing. Among fewer than 14,000 clones listed, around 87% were seen once. As concerns this clone: What it recognizes is unknown.

General study results and limits: Each donor contributed either pre-pandemic or post-infection samples, not both.

The receptor comes from an adult with COVID-19. Material for sequencing was naive CD4+ T cells from PBMCs. Subset in this sample: naive CD4+ T cells isolated by negative enrichment. The rearrangement links TRBV7-9 to TRBJ1-1, with a possible D match to TRBD1 (5 bases). CDR3 protein: CASSLAGTHPEAFF. The CDR3 region has the DNA TGTGCCAGCAGCTTAGCAGGGACCCACCCTGAAGCTTTCTTT. The whole variable domain, filled in from reference TRBV7-9 and TRBJ1-1, reads DTGVSQNPRHKITKRGQNVTFRCDPISEHNRLYWYRQTLGQGPEFLTYFQNEAQLEKSRLLSDRFSAERPKGSFSTLEIQRTEQGDSAMYLCASSLAGTHPEAFFGQGTRLTVV.